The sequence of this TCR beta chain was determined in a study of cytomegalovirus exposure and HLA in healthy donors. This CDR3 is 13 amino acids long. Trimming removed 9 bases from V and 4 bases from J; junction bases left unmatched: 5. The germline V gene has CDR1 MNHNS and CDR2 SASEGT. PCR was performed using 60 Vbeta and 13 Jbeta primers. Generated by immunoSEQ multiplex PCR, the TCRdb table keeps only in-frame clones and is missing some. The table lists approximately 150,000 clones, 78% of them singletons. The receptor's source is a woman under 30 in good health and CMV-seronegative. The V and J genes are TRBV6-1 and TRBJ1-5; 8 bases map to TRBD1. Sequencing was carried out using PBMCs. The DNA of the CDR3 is TGTGCCAGGGGACAGGACCTTAATCAGCCCCAGCATTTT. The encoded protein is CARGQDLNQPQHF.